A selection of T cell receptor beta chains follows, all from one sample in a study of blood T cell repertoires in COVID-19. Clones were read by immunoSEQ multiplex PCR, and TCRdb kept only the in-frame ones, dropping some. The profile shows some 170,000 clones, roughly 80% of them singletons. The specimen was peripheral blood. Source of these receptors: a woman between 70 and 85 years old with acute or convalescent COVID-19. The conserved cysteine and the conserved F or W are not part of the CDR3 here.

CDR3 length	V gene	CDR3 protein
13	TRBV18	ASSPPVGVPYGYT
17	TRBV6-2/TRBV6-3	ASSYPGLAGGRIYNEQF
14	TRBV18	ASSPPGRTPTGELF
16	TRBV4-1	ASSQEFLAGDLSYEQY
13	TRBV5-8	ASSSGLAQDYEQY
13	TRBV6-5	ASSYSGGAPYEQY
12	TRBV5-4	ASSLGRQGTEAF
9	TRBV29-1	SVVRDNEQF
15	TRBV15	ATSRRAGGTSTDTQY
11	TRBV24-1	ATSDGAQYEQY
12	TRBV5-4	AGSTSQPYNEQF
15	TRBV7-9	ASGRGSGRPSTDTQY
11	TRBV3-1/TRBV3-2	ASSPAGDTEAF
13	TRBV6-1	ASSESRRTGRGYT
13	TRBV7-2	ASSQDRGSSYEQY
12	TRBV28	ASSSASGSNRQF
11	TRBV7-9	ASSWDRAGGYT
11	TRBV11-2	ASSLQGTSEAF
14	TRBV6-2/TRBV6-3	ASSYSKTGKKSGYT
13	TRBV7-2	ASSLGAGPNYGYT
17	TRBV5-1	ASSLFLSNNRQGQETQY
14	TRBV6-6	ASSPNRGGRDYGYT
13	TRBV19	ASSIFGGANTEAF
16	TRBV4-1	ASSQEGSGVAYDSGYT
9	TRBV6-6	ASSPEVGYT
13	TRBV19	ASSIEPGPGETQY
12	TRBV18	ASSPTRENYGYT
15	TRBV4-3	ASSPQPRGAMNTEAF
13	TRBV5-4	ASSPPGRLNYGYT
12	TRBV5-6	ASSFPTENTEAF
13	TRBV27	ASSWGTGGYTEAF
12	TRBV6-2/TRBV6-3	ASSDIRVTDTQY
14	TRBV3-1/TRBV3-2	ASSQVGGRMNTEAF
16	TRBV28	ASSLVGLAGSNTGELF
13	TRBV2	ASSETTRPGTEAF
10	TRBV6-1	ASSTGDQPQH
14	TRBV5-5	ASSFYSTTSTDTQY